Sequencing of this TCR beta chain was carried out in a study of graft-versus-host responses after intestinal transplantation. Study-wide background: Each transplant was multivisceral, liver-intestinal, or isolated intestinal.

This table comes from immunoSEQ multiplex PCR, and its TCRdb copy is limited to in-frame clones, with some not included. The sample holds some 18,000 clones; 75% to 95% are singletons and the top ten take approximately 2%. The CDR3 length is 16 residues. This clone occurred once. Its antigen is undetermined. Findings and caveats of the study: Early post-transplant HvG declines showed an association with peak circulating GvH clone levels. Recipient-marrow GvH clones were detected, some having first appeared in ileum or blood.

The sequence was obtained from a human patient who received an intestinal transplant, so some T cells may come from the graft donor. Source: PBMCs, taken less than 400 days after transplant. The chain uses TRBV21-1 and TRBJ1-5. TRBV21-1 is a recognized pseudogene. The CDR3 reads CASSKEPGYSNQPQHF. Here the CDR3 DNA reads TGTGCCAGCAGCAAAGAACCGGGGTATAGCAATCAGCCCCAGCATTTT.